The 30 T cell receptor beta chains below all came from one sample that was sequenced in a study of blood T cell repertoires in COVID-19. Profiled with immunoSEQ multiplex PCR; TCRdb holds only in-frame clones, not every one. The table shows 150,000 to 200,000 clones, with over 65% occurring only once. The specimen was peripheral blood. The receptors derive from an elderly woman with acute or convalescent COVID-19.

Only one count was recorded for this clone. The chain employs TRBV5-4 and TRBJ2-3; 10 positions match TRBD2. This CDR3 has 15 amino acids. CDR1 and CDR2 from the germline V gene are SGHNT and YYREEE (reference sequence). V shed 5 bases and J 3 bases; nucleotides not matched to a gene: 6. The CDR3 DNA sequence: TGTGCCAGCAGGCTCGGGACTAGCGAAACAGATACGCAGTATTTT. Amino acid sequence: CASRLGTSETDTQYF.

The chain has TRBV4-3 and TRBJ1-1; 9 bases fit TRBD1. V lost 4 bases, J lost 4 bases, and 7 bases stayed unmatched. Germline CDR1 and CDR2: LGHNA and YSLEER. This CDR3 is built from 15 residues. This CDR3 reads CASSPGQGIGTEAFF. As DNA, the CDR3 is TGCGCCAGCAGCCCAGGACAGGGGATAGGCACTGAAGCTTTCTTT.

This clone was detected a few times. The V and J genes are TRBV10-1 and TRBJ2-3; 10 positions match TRBD2. J lost 1 base, V lost 4 bases, and 8 bases had no gene match. Germline values: CDR1 WNHNN, CDR2 SYGVQD (reference sequence). The CDR3 sequence is 17 residues long. For the CDR3, the DNA is TGCGCCAGCAGTGCCGGGACTAGCGTTCCTCGCACAGATACGCAGTATTTT. The encoded protein is CASSAGTSVPRTDTQYF.

The chain employs TRBV4-1 and TRBJ1-2; the D is unclear. The V end was cut by 4 bases, the J end by 1 base, with 13 bases between. Germline V gene data show CDR1 as MGHRA and CDR2 as YSYEKL. The CDR3 runs to 15 residues. The CDR3 loop reads CASSPEFGDNYGYTF. As DNA, the CDR3 is TGCGCCAGCAGCCCGGAATTCGGGGATAACTATGGCTACACCTTC.

This clone was detected a few times. The rearrangement links TRBV5-6 to TRBJ1-5; TRBD1 agrees at 7 bases. Trimming at V came to 4 bases and at J to 7 bases, leaving 8 bases not matched to a gene. The CDR3 sequence is 14 residues long. The germline V gene encodes CDR1 SGHDT and CDR2 YYEEEE. The CDR3 region has the DNA TGTGCCAGCAGCACAGGGGCCCTAGGCCAGCCCCAGCATTTT. It specifies CASSTGALGQPQHF.

The CDR3 reads CASSRQVEQPQHF. The CDR3 bases are TGTGCCAGCAGCAGACAGGTGGAACAGCCCCAGCATTTT. V usage is TRBV6-2 or TRBV6-3 and J usage is TRBJ1-5; perhaps TRBD1 as D (6 bases). The V end was cut by 6 bases, the J end by 7 bases, with 13 bases between. Germline loops: CDR1 MNHEY, CDR2 SVGEGT. The CDR3 length is 13 residues.

The chain uses TRBV7-2 and TRBJ2-3; TRBD2 is a possible D gene (6 bases). The CDR3 totals 16 residues. Germline V gives CDR1 SGHTA, CDR2 FQGNSA. V was trimmed by 6 bases and J by 5 bases, leaving 21 bases between them. CDR3 sequence (DNA): TGTGCCAGCAGTTCGGGGGTATGGCAACTTGTAGATACGCAGTATTTT. Its translation is CASSSGVWQLVDTQYF.

V is TRBV2 and J is TRBJ1-2; perhaps TRBD1 as D (5 bases). The CDR3 loop spans 15 amino acids. Germline CDR1 reads SNHLY; CDR2 reads FYNNEI. Trimming stripped 11 bases from V and 1 base from J, with 20 bases between. CDR3 protein: CAALEGPSDNYGYTF. Written as DNA, the CDR3 is TGTGCCGCCCTGGAGGGGCCCTCCGATAACTATGGCTACACCTTC.

This clone was recorded only once. V usage is TRBV28 and J usage is TRBJ2-1; 11 bases are shared with TRBD2. Per germline, CDR1 MDHEN and CDR2 SYDVKM. CDR3 length: 15 residues. J was trimmed by 4 bases and V by 5 bases; bases with no gene match: 4. CDR3 sequence (DNA): TGTGCCAGCAGTCCTAGCGGGAGGTCTTACAATGAGCAGTTCTTC. Translation gives CASSPSGRSYNEQFF.

This chain links TRBV7-2 with TRBJ1-3; possible D gene TRBD1, 6 bases. The ends were cut back, 5 bases at V and 0 bases at J, with 14 bases in the middle. Germline V gives CDR1 SGHTA, CDR2 FQGNSA. The length of the CDR3 is 16 residues. The CDR3 DNA reads as TGTGCCAGCAGCCCCCCGGGACACTACTCTGGAAACACCATATATTTT. Its translation is CASSPPGHYSGNTIYF. Using reference TRBV7-2 and TRBJ1-3 for the parts outside the CDR3, the full variable domain is GAGVSQSPSNKVTEKGKDVELRCDPISGHTALYWYRQSLGQGLEFLIYFQGNSAPDKSGLPSDRFSAERTGGSVSTLTIQRTQQEDSAVYLCASSPPGHYSGNTIYFGEGSWLTVV.

The V call is TRBV12-3 or TRBV12-4, the J call TRBJ2-1, with 7 bases that match TRBD1. V dropped 6 bases and J dropped 10; count of bases not matched to a gene: 9. The CDR3 sequence is 13 residues long. CDR3 loop: CASRQTGTDEQFF. The CDR3 DNA follows: TGTGCCAGCAGACAAACTGGGACAGACGAGCAGTTCTTC.

The sample holds a few counts of this clone. The chain recombines TRBV6-6 with TRBJ2-1; D is unresolved. The CDR3 contains 12 residues. With 8 bases removed from V and 3 bases from J, the gap between germline ends came to 8 bases. Germline V gene lookup returns CDR1 MNHNY and CDR2 SVGAGI (reference sequence). The CDR3 here is CASGMLYNEQFF. For the CDR3, the DNA is TGTGCCAGCGGCATGCTCTACAATGAGCAGTTCTTC.

This chain connects TRBV6-5 to TRBJ1-6; D remains ambiguous. This CDR3 spans 14 amino acids. The germline CDR1 and CDR2 sequences are MNHEY and SVGAGI. V was clipped by 2 bases and J by 7 bases, with 9 bases between them. This CDR3 reads CASSYDKRNSPLHF. The DNA for the CDR3 is TGTGCCAGCAGTTACGACAAACGAAATTCACCCCTCCACTTT.

The V call is TRBV15, the J call TRBJ2-7, with a tentative D call TRBD2 (6 bases). Germline V gives CDR1 LNHNV, CDR2 YYDKDF (reference sequence). The CDR3 has 16 amino acids. The V end was cut by 4 bases, the J end by 3 bases, with 19 bases between. The CDR3 here is CATSTQRGTRVYEQYF. CDR3 sequence (DNA): TGTGCCACCAGCACTCAACGGGGGACGAGGGTCTACGAGCAGTACTTC.

The rearrangement uses TRBV30 and TRBJ1-5, with TRBD1 as a possible D gene (5 bases). CDR3 length equals 13 residues. V lost 3 bases and J 9 bases, leaving 15 bases between the germline ends. Per the germline V gene, CDR1 is GTSNPN and CDR2 is SVGIG (reference sequence). The CDR3 DNA follows: TGTGCCTGGAGCCTAGCGGGGGAGAGGCCCCAGCATTTT. This codes for CAWSLAGERPQHF.

A single count supports this clone. The chain uses TRBV7-8 and TRBJ2-2; TRBD2 matches 12 bases. The V gene's germline CDR1 is SGHVS and CDR2 FQNEAQ. V was pared by 1 base and J by 4 bases, with 4 bases of the junction left unmatched. The CDR3 consists of 17 residues. DNA of the CDR3: TGTGCCAGCAGCTTAGGACTAGCGGGAGCGATCACCGGGGAGCTGTTTTTT. Its protein is CASSLGLAGAITGELFF.

The chain uses TRBV30 and TRBJ1-4, with D unresolved. Germline lookup yields CDR1 GTSNPN and CDR2 SVGIG (reference sequence). This CDR3 has 12 amino acids. Trimming removed 2 bases from V and 8 bases from J, with 9 bases in between. Here the CDR3 DNA reads TGTGCCTGGAGTCGAGGCGGGGAAAAACTGTTTTTT. This gives the protein CAWSRGGEKLFF.

The genes are TRBV27 and TRBJ1-4, with no clear D. Germline-derived CDR1 and CDR2 are MNHEY and SMNVEV (reference sequence). Trimming took off 0 bases at V and 0 bases at J, with 5 bases between the two ends. The CDR3 runs 15 residues. The CDR3 here is CASSLSAATNEKLFF. The CDR3 DNA follows: TGTGCCAGCAGTTTATCGGCCGCAACTAATGAAAAACTGTTTTTT. Variable domain in full (rest from reference TRBV27 and TRBJ1-4): EAQVTQNPRYLITVTGKKLTVTCSQNMNHEYMSWYRQDPGLGLRQIYYSMNVEVTDKGDVPEGYKVSRKEKRNFPLILESPSPNQTSLYFCASSLSAATNEKLFFGSGTQLSVL.

The rearrangement links TRBV5-4 to TRBJ2-1, with 9 bases fitting TRBD2. This CDR3 comprises 16 residues. J gave up 4 bases and V 4 bases, and 9 bases lay outside the gene matches. Germline CDR1 reads SGHNT; CDR2 reads YYREEE (reference sequence). CDR3 sequence reads: CASSPPRSGSYNEQFF. DNA of the CDR3: TGTGCCAGCAGCCCTCCGCGTAGCGGGAGTTACAATGAGCAGTTCTTC.

The CDR3 DNA sequence: TGTGCCAGCCTCCGACGGGTTAGCAATCAGCCCCAGCATTTT. Amino acid sequence: CASLRRVSNQPQHF. The J gene is TRBJ1-5, the V gene TRBV28, with D unresolved. This CDR3 spans 14 amino acids. The germline gives CDR1 MDHEN, CDR2 SYDVKM. V was trimmed by 8 bases and J by 0 bases, leaving 11 bases between them.

The rearrangement links TRBV6-4 to TRBJ2-3; D is uncertain. The CDR3 has 12 amino acids. Germline V lookup: CDR1 MRHNA, CDR2 SNTAGT. The germline V and J ends were trimmed by 2 bases and 6 bases, with 6 bases remaining between them. CDR3 DNA sequence: TGTGCCAGCAGTGACGCTAGGGATACGCAGTATTTT. Amino acids: CASSDARDTQYF.

The table lists this clone with a few counts. The J gene is TRBJ1-1, the V gene TRBV7-8, with D unresolved. With 5 bases removed from V and 5 bases from J, the gap between germline ends came to 9 bases. The CDR3 length is 12 residues. Germline CDR1 and CDR2: SGHVS and FQNEAQ. In DNA, the CDR3 is TGTGCCAGCAGCCCTTCGCGGACTGAAGCTTTCTTT. It codes for CASSPSRTEAFF. The variable domain in full, with the rest retrieved from reference TRBV7-8 and TRBJ1-1, is GAGVSQSPRYKVAKRGQDVALRCDPISGHVSLFWYQQALGQGPEFLTYFQNEAQLDKSGLPSDRFFAERPEGSVSTLKIQRTQQEDSAVYLCASSPSRTEAFFGQGTRLTVV.

The V and J genes are TRBV28 and TRBJ1-5; D perhaps matches TRBD1 (6 bases). This CDR3 is 16 amino acids long. The ends were cut back, 6 bases at V and 5 bases at J, with 20 bases in the middle. The germline CDR1 and CDR2 sequences are MDHEN and SYDVKM. The CDR3 loop reads CASRQLPRGIDQPQHF. The DNA of the CDR3 is TGTGCCAGCAGACAACTCCCCAGGGGTATAGATCAGCCCCAGCATTTT.

This clone was seen more than once but under ten times. The rearrangement links TRBV7-8 to TRBJ2-7; D not certain. The CDR3 consists of 12 residues. V dropped 4 bases and J dropped 2 bases, with 6 bases sitting between them. The germline V gene has CDR1 SGHVS and CDR2 FQNEAQ. CDR3 coding DNA: TGTGCCAGCAGCTCCCTAACCTACGAGCAGTACTTC. Translating gives CASSSLTYEQYF.

The chain carries TRBV18 and TRBJ1-1, with 7 bases that match TRBD1. Germline CDR1 and CDR2: KGHSH and LQKENI. After removal of 3 bases from V and 11 bases from J, the junction contained 15 bases not matched to a gene. The CDR3 length is 15 residues. CDR3 amino acids: CASSPSRTGVFFAFF. Written as DNA, the CDR3 is TGTGCCAGCTCACCGTCCCGGACAGGAGTTTTTTTCGCTTTCTTT.

The rearrangement joins TRBV7-8 to TRBJ2-3; 13 bases fit TRBD2. There are 18 residues in the CDR3. From germline, CDR1 is SGHVS and CDR2 FQNEAQ. Trimming removed 4 bases from V and 0 bases from J; junction bases left unmatched: 7. Here the CDR3 DNA reads TGTGCCAGCAGCTCGGGACTAGCGGGACAGATAAGCACAGATACGCAGTATTTT. Residues: CASSSGLAGQISTDTQYF.

This clone has just a few counts. V and J are TRBV5-4 and TRBJ2-5; 8 nucleotides align to TRBD1. V shed 4 bases and J 5 bases; nucleotides not matched to a gene: 7. This CDR3 has 14 amino acids. CDR1 and CDR2 from the germline V gene are SGHNT and YYREEE (reference sequence). DNA for the CDR3: TGTGCCAGCAGCACGACAGGGGAGTGGGAGACCCAGTACTTC. As protein: CASSTTGEWETQYF.

Only a few counts were recorded for this clone. The V call is TRBV3-1 (or the pseudogene TRBV3-2), the J call TRBJ2-3; 9 bases agree with TRBD2. The CDR3 is made up of 16 amino acids. Germline loops: CDR1 LGHDT, CDR2 YNNKEL (reference sequence). With V trimmed by 4 bases and J by 3 bases, 8 bases remained unmatched. The DNA of the CDR3 is TGTGCCAGCAGCCGAGCGGCCAGCGGGAGGACAGATACGCAGTATTTT. This translates into CASSRAASGRTDTQYF.

The chain joins TRBV11-2 to TRBJ2-1; TRBD1 matches 9 bases. The V segment lost 0 bases and the J segment 2 bases; nucleotides outside the gene matches: 5. CDR3 length: 17 residues. Germline V lookup: CDR1 SGHAT, CDR2 FQNNGV. DNA for the CDR3: TGTGCCAGCAGCTTAGATGGTACAGGGGGCGCCTACAATGAGCAGTTCTTC. It codes for CASSLDGTGGAYNEQFF. The variable domain in full, completed from reference TRBV11-2 and TRBJ2-1, reads EAGVAQSPRYKIIEKRQSVAFWCNPISGHATLYWYQQILGQGPKLLIQFQNNGVVDDSQLPKDRFSAERLKGVDSTLKIQPAKLEDSAVYLCASSLDGTGGAYNEQFFGPGTRLTVL.

The chain recombines TRBV12-3 or TRBV12-4 with TRBJ1-4; perhaps TRBD1 as D (5 bases). Trimming took off 2 bases at V and 8 bases at J, with 9 bases between the two ends. The CDR3 loop spans 13 amino acids. Here the CDR3 DNA reads TGTGCCAGCAGTTTAAACTGGGGCGAAAAACTGTTTTTT. This gives the protein CASSLNWGEKLFF.